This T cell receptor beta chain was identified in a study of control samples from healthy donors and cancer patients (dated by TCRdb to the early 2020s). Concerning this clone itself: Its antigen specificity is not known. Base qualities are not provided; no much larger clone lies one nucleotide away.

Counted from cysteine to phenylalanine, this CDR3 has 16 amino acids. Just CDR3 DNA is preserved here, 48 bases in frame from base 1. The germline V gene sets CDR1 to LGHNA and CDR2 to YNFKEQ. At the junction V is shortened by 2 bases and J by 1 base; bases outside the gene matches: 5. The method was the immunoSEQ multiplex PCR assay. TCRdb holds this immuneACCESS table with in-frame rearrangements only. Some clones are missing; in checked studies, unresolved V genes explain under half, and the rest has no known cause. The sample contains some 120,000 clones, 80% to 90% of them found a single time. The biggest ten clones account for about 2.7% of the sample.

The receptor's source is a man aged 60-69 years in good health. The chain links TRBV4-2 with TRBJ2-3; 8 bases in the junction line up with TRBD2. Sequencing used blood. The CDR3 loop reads CASSQSLRGGTDTQYF. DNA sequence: TGTGCCAGCAGCCAATCCCTGCGGGGGGGCACAGATACGCAGTATTTT.